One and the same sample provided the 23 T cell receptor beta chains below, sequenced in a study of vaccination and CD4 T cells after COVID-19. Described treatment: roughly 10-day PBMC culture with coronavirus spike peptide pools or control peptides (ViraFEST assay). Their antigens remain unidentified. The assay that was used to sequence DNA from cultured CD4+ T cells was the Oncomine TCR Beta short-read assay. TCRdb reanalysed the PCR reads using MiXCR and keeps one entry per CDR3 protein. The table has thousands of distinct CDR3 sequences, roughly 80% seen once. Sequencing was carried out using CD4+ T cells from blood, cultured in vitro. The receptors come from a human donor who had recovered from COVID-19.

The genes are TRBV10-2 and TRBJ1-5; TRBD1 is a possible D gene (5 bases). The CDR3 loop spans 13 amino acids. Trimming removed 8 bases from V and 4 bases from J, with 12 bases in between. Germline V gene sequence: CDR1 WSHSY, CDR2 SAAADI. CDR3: CASGDLANQPQHF. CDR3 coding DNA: TGCGCCAGCGGGGACCTTGCTAATCAGCCCCAGCATTTT.

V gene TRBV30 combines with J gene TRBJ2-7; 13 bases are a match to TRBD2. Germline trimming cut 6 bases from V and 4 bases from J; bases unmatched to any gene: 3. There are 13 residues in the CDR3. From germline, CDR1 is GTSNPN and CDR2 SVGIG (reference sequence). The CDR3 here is CACTSGGAYEQYF. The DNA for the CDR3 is TGTGCCTGCACTAGCGGGGGGGCTTACGAGCAGTACTTC.

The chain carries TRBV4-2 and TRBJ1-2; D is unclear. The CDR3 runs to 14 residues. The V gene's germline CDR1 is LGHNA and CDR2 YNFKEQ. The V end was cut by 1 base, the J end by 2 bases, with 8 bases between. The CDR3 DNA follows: TGTGCCAGCAGCCAAGTGTGGGAAAACTATGGCTACACCTTC. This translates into CASSQVWENYGYTF.

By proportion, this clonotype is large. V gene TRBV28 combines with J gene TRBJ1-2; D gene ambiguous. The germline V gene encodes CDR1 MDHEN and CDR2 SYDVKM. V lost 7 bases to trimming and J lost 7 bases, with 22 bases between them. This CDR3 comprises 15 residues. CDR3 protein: CASIHRRGGLGGYTF. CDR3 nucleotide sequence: TGTGCCAGCATCCACAGACGGGGAGGGTTGGGTGGCTACACCTTC.

CDR3 coding DNA: TGCAGTGCTAGGGCGGGCTCTGAGTTACGCAATGAGCAGTTCTTC. It specifies CSARAGSELRNEQFF. This chain connects TRBV20-1 to TRBJ2-1; D may be TRBD2 (5 bases). The CDR3 sequence is 15 residues long. Trimming removed 3 bases from V and 6 bases from J, with 18 bases in between. The germline V gene has CDR1 DFQATT and CDR2 SNEGSKA (reference sequence).

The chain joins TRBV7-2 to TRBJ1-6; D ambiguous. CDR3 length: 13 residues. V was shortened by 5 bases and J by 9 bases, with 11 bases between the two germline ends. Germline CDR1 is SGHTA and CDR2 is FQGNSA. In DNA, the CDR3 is TGTGCCAGCAGCCTGCCGCGGAGTTCACCCCTCCACTTT. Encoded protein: CASSLPRSSPLHF.

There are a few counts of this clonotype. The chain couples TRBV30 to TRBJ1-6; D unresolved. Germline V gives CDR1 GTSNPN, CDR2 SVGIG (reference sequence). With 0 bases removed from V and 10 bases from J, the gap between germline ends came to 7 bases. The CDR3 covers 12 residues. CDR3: CAWSVGTSPLHF. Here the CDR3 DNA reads TGTGCCTGGAGTGTAGGAACCTCACCCCTCCACTTT.

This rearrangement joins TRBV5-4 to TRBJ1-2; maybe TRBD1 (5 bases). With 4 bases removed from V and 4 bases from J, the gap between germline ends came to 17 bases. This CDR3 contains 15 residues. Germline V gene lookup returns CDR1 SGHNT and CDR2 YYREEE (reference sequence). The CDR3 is CASSPPWQGSYGYTF. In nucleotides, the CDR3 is TGTGCCAGCAGCCCTCCTTGGCAGGGAAGCTATGGCTACACCTTC.

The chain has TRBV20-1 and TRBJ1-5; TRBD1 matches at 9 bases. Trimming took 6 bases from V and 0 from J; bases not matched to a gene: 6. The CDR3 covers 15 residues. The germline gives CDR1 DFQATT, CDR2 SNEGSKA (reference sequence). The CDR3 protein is CSAGQGDSSNQPQHF. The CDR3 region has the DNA TGCAGTGCGGGACAGGGTGACTCTAGCAATCAGCCCCAGCATTTT.

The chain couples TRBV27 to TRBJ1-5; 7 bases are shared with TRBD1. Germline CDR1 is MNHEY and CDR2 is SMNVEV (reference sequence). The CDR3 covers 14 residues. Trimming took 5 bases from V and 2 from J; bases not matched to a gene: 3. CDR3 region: CASSQDRGNQPQHF. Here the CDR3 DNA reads TGTGCCAGCAGTCAAGACAGGGGCAATCAGCCCCAGCATTTT.

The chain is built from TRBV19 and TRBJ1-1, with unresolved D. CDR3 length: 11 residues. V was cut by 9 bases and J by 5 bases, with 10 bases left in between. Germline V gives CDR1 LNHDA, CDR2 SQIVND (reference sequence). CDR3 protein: CASLTRTEAFF. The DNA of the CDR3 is TGTGCCAGCCTCACAAGAACTGAAGCTTTCTTT.

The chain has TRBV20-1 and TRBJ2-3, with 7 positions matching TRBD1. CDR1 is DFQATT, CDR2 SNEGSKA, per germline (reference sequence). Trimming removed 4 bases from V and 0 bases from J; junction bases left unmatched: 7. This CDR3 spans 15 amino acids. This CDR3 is CSATQGGRSTDTQYF. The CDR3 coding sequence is TGCAGTGCTACGCAAGGGGGCCGGAGCACAGATACGCAGTATTTT.

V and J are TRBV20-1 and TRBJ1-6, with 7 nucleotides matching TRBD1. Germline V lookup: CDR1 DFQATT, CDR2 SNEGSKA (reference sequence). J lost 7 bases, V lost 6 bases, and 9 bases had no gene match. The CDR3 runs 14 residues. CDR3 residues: CSARDSRGNSPLHF. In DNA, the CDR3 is TGCAGTGCAAGGGACAGCAGGGGGAATTCACCCCTCCACTTT.

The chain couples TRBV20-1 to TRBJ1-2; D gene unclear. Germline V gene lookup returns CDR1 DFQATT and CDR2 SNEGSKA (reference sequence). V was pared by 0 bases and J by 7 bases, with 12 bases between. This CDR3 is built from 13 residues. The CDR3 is CSARDVLWGGYTF. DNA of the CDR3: TGCAGTGCTAGAGATGTGCTTTGGGGTGGCTACACCTTC.

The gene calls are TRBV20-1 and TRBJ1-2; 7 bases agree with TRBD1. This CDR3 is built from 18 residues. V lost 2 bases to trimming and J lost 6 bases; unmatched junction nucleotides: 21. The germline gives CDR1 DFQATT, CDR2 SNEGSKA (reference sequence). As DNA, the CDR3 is TGCAGTGCTAGATTAGGGACGGCAGGGGGGCGGGAGGTTGATGGCTACACCTTC. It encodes CSARLGTAGGREVDGYTF.

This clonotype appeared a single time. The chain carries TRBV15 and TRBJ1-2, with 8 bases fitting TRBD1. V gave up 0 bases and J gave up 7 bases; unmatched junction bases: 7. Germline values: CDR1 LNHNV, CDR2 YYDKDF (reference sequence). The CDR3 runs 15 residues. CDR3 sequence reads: CATSRDLQGASGYTF. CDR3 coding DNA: TGTGCCACCAGCAGAGATCTCCAGGGGGCATCTGGCTACACCTTC.

CDR3 sequence: CASSSGHSRNTEAFF. CDR3 bases: TGCGCCAGCAGCTCGGGACACTCCAGGAACACTGAAGCTTTCTTT. J is TRBJ1-1 and V is TRBV5-1, with D possibly being TRBD1 (6 bases). V was clipped by 3 bases and J by 1 base, with 13 bases between them. This CDR3 is 15 amino acids long. The germline V gene encodes CDR1 SGHRS and CDR2 YFSETQ.

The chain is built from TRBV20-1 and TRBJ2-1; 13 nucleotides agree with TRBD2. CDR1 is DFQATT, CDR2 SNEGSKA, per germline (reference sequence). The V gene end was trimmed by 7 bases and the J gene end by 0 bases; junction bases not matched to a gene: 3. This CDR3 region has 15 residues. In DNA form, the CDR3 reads TGCAGTGGACTAGCGGGGGGCCTCTCCTACAATGAGCAGTTCTTC. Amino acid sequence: CSGLAGGLSYNEQFF.

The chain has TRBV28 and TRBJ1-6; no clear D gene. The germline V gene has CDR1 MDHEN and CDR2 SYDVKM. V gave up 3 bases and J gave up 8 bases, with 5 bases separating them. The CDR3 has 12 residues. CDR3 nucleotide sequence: TGTGCCAGCAGTTTTGTCTATTCACCCCTCCACTTT. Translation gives CASSFVYSPLHF. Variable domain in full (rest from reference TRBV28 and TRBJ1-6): DVKVTQSSRYLVKRTGEKVFLECVQDMDHENMFWYRQDPGLGLRLIYFSYDVKMKEKGDIPEGYSVSREKKERFSLILESASTNQTSMYLCASSFVYSPLHFGNGTRLTVT.

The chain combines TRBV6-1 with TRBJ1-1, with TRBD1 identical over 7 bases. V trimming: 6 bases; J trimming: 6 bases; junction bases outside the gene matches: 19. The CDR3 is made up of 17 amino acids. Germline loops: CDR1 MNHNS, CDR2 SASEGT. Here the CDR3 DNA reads TGTGCCAGCAGAGTTACGTATTCAGGGGGTCGGGGCGCTGAAGCTTTCTTT. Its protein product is CASRVTYSGGRGAEAFF.

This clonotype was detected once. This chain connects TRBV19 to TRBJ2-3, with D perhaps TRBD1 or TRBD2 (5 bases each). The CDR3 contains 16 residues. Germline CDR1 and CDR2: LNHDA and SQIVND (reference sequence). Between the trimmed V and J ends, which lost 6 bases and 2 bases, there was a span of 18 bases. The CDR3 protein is CASSSAFRENTDTQYF. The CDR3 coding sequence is TGTGCCAGTAGCTCCGCCTTCAGGGAGAACACAGATACGCAGTATTTT.

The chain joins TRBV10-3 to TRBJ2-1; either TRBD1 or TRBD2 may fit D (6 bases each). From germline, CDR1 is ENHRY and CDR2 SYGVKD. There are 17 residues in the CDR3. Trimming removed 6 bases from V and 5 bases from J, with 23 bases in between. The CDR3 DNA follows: TGTGCCATCAGAGGCCCCAAGGGGGGAGGAGGAAACAATGAGCAGTTCTTC. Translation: CAIRGPKGGGGNNEQFF.

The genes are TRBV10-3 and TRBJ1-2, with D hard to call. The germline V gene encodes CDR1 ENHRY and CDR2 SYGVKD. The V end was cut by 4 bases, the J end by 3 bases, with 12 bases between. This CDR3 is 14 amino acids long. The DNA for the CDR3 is TGTGCCATCAGTGCACATGGGCCCGACTATGGCTACACCTTC. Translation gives CAISAHGPDYGYTF.